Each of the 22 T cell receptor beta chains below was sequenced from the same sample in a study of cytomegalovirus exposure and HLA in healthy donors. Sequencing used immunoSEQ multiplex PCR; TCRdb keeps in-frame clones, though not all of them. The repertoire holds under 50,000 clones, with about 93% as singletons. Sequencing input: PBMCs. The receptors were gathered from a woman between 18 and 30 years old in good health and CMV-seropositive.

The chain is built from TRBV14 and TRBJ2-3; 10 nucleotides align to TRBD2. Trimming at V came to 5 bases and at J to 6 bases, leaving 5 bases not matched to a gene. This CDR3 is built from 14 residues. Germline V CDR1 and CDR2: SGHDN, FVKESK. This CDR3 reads CASSKAGGFDTQYF. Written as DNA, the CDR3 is TGTGCCAGCAGCAAAGCGGGAGGGTTTGATACGCAGTATTTT.

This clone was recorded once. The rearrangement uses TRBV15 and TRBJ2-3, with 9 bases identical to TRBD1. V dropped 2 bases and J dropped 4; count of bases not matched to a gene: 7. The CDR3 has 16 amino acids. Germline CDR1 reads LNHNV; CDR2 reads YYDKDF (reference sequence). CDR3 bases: TGTGCCACCAGCAGATCCGGGACAGGGTACGCAGATACGCAGTATTTT. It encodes CATSRSGTGYADTQYF.

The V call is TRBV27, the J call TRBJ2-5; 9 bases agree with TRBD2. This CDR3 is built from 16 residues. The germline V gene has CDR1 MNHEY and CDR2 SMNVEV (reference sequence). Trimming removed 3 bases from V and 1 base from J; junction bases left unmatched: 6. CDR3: CASSLLAGSLQETQYF. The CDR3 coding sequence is TGTGCCAGCAGTTTGCTAGCGGGAAGCCTCCAAGAGACCCAGTACTTC.

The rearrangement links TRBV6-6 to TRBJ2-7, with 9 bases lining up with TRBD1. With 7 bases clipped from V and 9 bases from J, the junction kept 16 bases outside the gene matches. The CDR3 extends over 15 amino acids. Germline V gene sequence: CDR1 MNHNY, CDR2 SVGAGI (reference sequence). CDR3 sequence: CASTTGSDRGNGQYF. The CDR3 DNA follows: TGTGCCAGCACCACAGGGAGCGACAGGGGGAACGGGCAGTACTTC.

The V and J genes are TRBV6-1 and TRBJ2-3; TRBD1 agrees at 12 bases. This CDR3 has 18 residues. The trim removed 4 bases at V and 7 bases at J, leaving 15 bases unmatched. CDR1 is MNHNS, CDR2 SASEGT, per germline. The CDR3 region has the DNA TGTGCCAGCAGTGCATTAAACACCGGGACAGGGGGCGCAAATACGCAGTATTTT. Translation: CASSALNTGTGGANTQYF.

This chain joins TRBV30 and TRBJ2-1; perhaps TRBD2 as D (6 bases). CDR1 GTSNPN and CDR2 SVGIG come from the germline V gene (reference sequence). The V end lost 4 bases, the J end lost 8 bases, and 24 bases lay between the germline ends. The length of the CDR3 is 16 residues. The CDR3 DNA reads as TGTGCCTGGAAGGACCTCGGGACTCAACAGTGGGATGAGCAGTTCTTC. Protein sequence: CAWKDLGTQQWDEQFF.

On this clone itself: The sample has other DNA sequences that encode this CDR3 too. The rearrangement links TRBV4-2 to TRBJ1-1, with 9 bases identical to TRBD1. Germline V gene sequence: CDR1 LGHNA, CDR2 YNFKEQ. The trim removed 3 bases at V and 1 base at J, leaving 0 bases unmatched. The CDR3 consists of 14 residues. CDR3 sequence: CASSQDRGNTEAFF. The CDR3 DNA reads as TGTGCCAGCAGCCAGGACAGGGGGAACACTGAAGCTTTCTTT.

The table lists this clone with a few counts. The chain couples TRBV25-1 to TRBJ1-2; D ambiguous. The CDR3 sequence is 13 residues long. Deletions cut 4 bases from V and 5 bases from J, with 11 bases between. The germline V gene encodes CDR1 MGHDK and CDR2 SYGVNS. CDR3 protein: CASSGLTQYGYTF. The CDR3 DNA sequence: TGTGCCAGCAGTGGCCTAACACAGTATGGCTACACCTTC.

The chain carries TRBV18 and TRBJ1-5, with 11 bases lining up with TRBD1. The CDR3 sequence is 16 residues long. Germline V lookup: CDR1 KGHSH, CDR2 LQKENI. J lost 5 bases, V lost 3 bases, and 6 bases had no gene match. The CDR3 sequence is CASSPKGTGGYQPQHF. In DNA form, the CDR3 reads TGTGCCAGCTCACCGAAAGGGACAGGGGGATATCAGCCCCAGCATTTT.

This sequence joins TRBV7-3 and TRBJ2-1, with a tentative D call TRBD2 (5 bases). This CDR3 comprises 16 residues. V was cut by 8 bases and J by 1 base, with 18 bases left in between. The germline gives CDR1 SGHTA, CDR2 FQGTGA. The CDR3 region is CASSRGWANSYNEQFF. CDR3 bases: TGTGCCAGCTCTAGAGGGTGGGCTAATTCCTACAATGAGCAGTTCTTC.

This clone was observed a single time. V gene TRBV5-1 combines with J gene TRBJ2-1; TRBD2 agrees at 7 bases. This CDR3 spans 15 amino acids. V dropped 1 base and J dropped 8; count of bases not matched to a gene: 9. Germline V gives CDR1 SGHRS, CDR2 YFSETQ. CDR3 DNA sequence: TGCGCCAGCAGCTTGAGGTCGGGAGGACGGGATGAGCAGTTCTTC. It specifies CASSLRSGGRDEQFF.

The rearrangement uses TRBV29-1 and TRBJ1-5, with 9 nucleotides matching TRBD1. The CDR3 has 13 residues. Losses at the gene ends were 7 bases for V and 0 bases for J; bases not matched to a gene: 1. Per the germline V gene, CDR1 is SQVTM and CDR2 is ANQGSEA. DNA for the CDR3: TGCAGCGCGACAGGGGGTAGCAATCAGCCCCAGCATTTT. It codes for CSATGGSNQPQHF.

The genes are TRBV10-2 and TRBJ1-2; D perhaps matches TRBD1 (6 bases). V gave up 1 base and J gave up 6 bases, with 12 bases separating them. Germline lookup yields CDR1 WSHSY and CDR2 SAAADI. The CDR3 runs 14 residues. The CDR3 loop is CASSEFGKGDGYTF. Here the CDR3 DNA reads TGCGCCAGCAGTGAGTTCGGGAAGGGGGATGGCTACACCTTC.

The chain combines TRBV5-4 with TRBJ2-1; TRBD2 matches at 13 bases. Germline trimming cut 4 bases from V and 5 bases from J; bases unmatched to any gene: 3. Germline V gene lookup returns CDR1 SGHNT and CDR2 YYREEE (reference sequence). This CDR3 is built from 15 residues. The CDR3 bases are TGTGCCAGCAGCACCGGGACTAGCGGGAACAATGAGCAGTTCTTC. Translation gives CASSTGTSGNNEQFF.

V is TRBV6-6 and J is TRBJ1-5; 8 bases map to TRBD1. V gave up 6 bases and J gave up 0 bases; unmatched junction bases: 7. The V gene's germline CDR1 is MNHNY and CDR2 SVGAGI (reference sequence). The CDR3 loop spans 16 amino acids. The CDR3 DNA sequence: TGTGCCAGCAGAAAGAACAGGGGGAATAGCAATCAGCCCCAGCATTTT. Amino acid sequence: CASRKNRGNSNQPQHF.

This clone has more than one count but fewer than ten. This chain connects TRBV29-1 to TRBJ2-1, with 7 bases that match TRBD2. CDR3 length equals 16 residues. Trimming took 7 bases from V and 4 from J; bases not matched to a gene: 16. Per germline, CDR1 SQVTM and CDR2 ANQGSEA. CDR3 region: CSATTTGGLTYNEQFF. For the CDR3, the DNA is TGCAGCGCTACGACTACGGGAGGACTAACGTACAATGAGCAGTTCTTC.

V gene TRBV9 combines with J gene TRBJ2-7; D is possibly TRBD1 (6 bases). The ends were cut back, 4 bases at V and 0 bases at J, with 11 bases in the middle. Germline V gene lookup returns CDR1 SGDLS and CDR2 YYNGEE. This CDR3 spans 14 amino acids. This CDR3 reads CASSPRTDSYEQYF. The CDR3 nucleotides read TGTGCCAGCAGCCCCCGGACAGACTCCTACGAGCAGTACTTC.

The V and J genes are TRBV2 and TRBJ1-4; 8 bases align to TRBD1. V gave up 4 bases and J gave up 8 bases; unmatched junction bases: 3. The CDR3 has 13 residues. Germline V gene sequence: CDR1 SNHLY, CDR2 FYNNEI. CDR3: CASSGAGGEKLFF. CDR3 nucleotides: TGTGCCAGCAGTGGGGCAGGGGGCGAAAAACTGTTTTTT.

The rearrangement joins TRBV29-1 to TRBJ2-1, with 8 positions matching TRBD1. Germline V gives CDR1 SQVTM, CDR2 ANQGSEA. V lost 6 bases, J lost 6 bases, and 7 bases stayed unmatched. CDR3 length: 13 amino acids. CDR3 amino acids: CSVDRVPSNEQFF. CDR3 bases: TGCAGCGTGGACAGGGTTCCTAGCAATGAGCAGTTCTTC.

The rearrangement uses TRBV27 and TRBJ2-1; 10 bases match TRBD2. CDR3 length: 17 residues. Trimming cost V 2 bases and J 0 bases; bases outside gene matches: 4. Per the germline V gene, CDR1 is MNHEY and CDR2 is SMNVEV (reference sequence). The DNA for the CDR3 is TGTGCCAGCAGTTTAGGGACTAGCGCTAGCTCCTACAATGAGCAGTTCTTC. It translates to CASSLGTSASSYNEQFF.

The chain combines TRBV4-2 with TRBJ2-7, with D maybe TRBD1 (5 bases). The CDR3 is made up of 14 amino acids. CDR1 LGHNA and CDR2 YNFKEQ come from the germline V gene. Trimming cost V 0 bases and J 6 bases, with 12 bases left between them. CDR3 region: CASSQDLAGREQYF. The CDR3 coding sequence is TGTGCCAGCAGCCAAGATTTGGCAGGGCGCGAGCAGTACTTC.

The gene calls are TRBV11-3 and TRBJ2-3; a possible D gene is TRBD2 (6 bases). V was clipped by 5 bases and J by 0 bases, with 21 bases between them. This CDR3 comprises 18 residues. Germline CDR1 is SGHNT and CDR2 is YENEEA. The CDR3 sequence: CASSPPAGLARSTDTQYF. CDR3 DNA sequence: TGTGCCAGCAGCCCCCCGGCGGGGCTAGCGAGAAGCACAGATACGCAGTATTTT.